Detailed here is one T cell receptor beta chain. Its cognate antigen is unknown. The treatment was: around 19 received Ad26.COV2.S at low or high dose, single or two shots; about 5 received placebo; per-sample allocation not given. Sampling happened 63 days after the first vaccine or placebo injection. In Boston, the donor was an adult between 18-55 years of age. Participants' vaccine, an Ad26 vector, delivered Wuhan-strain SARS-CoV-2 spike. The data were obtained in a study of Ad26.COV2.S vaccination and SARS-CoV-2 variants. Study at large: In the study, Ad26.COV2.S was injected intramuscularly once, or twice 56 days apart.

Study-wide results and limits: Measurement of non-spike TCR breadth gave similar results in vaccine and placebo recipients.

The method was immunoSEQ multiplex PCR; TCRdb's version includes in-frame clones alone and lacks a portion of them. The sample has 300,000 to 350,000 clones, roughly 90% seen once; the top ten hold around 5%. This receptor was taken from a person between 18 and 65 years old who received the Ad26.COV2.S COVID-19 vaccine or a placebo. Sequencing was performed on peripheral blood, taken in a trial of Ad26.COV2.S vaccine versus placebo.

CDR3 DNA: TGTGCCAGCAGCGCCCCAGGGAGCGGGTACACTGAAGCTTTCTTT. This codes for CASSAPGSGYTEAFF. The chain joins TRBV13 to TRBJ1-1, with TRBD1 as a possible D gene (5 bases). Trimming left V 5 bases short and J 3 bases short, with 16 bases between. Germline V lookup: CDR1 PRHDT, CDR2 FYEKMQ (reference sequence). The CDR3 contains 15 residues.